This entry lists 21 T cell receptor beta chains sequenced from one sample in a study of blood T cell repertoires in COVID-19. Assay: immunoSEQ multiplex PCR; the TCRdb copy retains only in-frame clones and omits some. The data show 120,000 or so clones, 60% to 85% seen once. Sequencing was done on a sample of peripheral blood. These receptors originate from a man between 65 and 85 years old with acute or convalescent COVID-19.

This clone was picked up a small number of times. V and J are TRBV9 and TRBJ1-6; D possibly corresponds to TRBD1 (5 bases). CDR3 length equals 15 residues. CDR1 SGDLS and CDR2 YYNGEE come from the germline V gene. Trimming cost V 0 bases and J 13 bases, with 17 bases left between them. The CDR3 coding sequence is TGTGCCAGCAGCGTAGCCGGACATACGGAGTCTCCCCTCCACTTT. Translating gives CASSVAGHTESPLHF.

The chain uses TRBV3-1 (or the pseudogene TRBV3-2) and TRBJ1-2, with 11 bases matching TRBD1. The trim removed 6 bases at V and 4 bases at J, leaving 7 bases unmatched. Germline CDR1 is LGHDT and CDR2 is YNNKEL (reference sequence). There are 15 residues in the CDR3. The DNA for the CDR3 is TGTGCCAGCAGAGCCGGGACAGGGGGAGGCTATGGCTACACCTTC. This encodes CASRAGTGGGYGYTF.

The genes are TRBV11-2 and TRBJ2-7; D perhaps matches TRBD1 (6 bases). CDR1 is SGHAT and CDR2 is FQNNGV in the germline V gene. This CDR3 has 15 residues. Trimming took 5 bases from V and 4 from J, leaving 18 bases between them. CDR3: CASSTRQEKTYEQYF. DNA for the CDR3: TGTGCCAGCAGCACTCGACAGGAAAAGACGTACGAGCAGTACTTC. Looking up the rest from reference TRBV11-2 and TRBJ2-7 gives the full variable domain: EAGVAQSPRYKIIEKRQSVAFWCNPISGHATLYWYQQILGQGPKLLIQFQNNGVVDDSQLPKDRFSAERLKGVDSTLKIQPAKLEDSAVYLCASSTRQEKTYEQYFGPGTRLTVT.

V gene TRBV7-2 combines with J gene TRBJ1-1; no clear D. This CDR3 has 13 residues. From germline, CDR1 is SGHTA and CDR2 FQGNSA. V gave up 1 base and J gave up 2 bases, with 5 bases separating them. CDR3 protein: CASSLGRNTEAFF. CDR3 bases: TGTGCCAGCAGCTTAGGTAGAAACACTGAAGCTTTCTTT.

For the CDR3, the DNA is TGTGCCAGCAGCTTGGACAGGGTCACTGAAGCTTTCTTT. Amino acids: CASSLDRVTEAFF. This chain connects TRBV9 to TRBJ1-1; 8 nucleotides match TRBD1. CDR1 SGDLS and CDR2 YYNGEE come from the germline V gene. The CDR3 totals 13 residues. With V trimmed by 4 bases and J by 4 bases, 3 bases remained unmatched.

This chain joins TRBV9 and TRBJ1-4; 7 nucleotides agree with TRBD1. CDR1 SGDLS and CDR2 YYNGEE come from the germline V gene. This CDR3 has 17 residues. The J segment lost 3 bases and the V segment lost 3 bases, leaving 11 bases of the junction unmatched. CDR3 coding DNA: TGTGCCAGCAGCGCCCGCGGACAGGCTGAGGCTAATGAAAAACTGTTTTTT. Encoded protein: CASSARGQAEANEKLFF.

The CDR3 nucleotides are TGTGCCACCACAGGGGACCACGAGCAGTACTTC. This sequence encodes CATTGDHEQYF. The rearrangement joins TRBV6-6 to TRBJ2-7; 7 bases line up with TRBD1. The CDR3 is made up of 11 amino acids. With V trimmed by 10 bases and J by 5 bases, 5 bases remained unmatched. In germline, CDR1 is MNHNY, CDR2 SVGAGI (reference sequence).

The chain has TRBV5-1 and TRBJ2-7, with D possibly being TRBD2 (6 bases). The CDR3 runs 13 residues. V dropped 4 bases and J dropped 3 bases, with 11 bases sitting between them. From germline, CDR1 is SGHRS and CDR2 YFSETQ. CDR3 DNA: TGCGCCAGCAGCCCCGGGACTTACTACGAGCAGTACTTC. It codes for CASSPGTYYEQYF.

V gene TRBV5-1 combines with J gene TRBJ1-1; D perhaps matches TRBD1 (6 bases). The germline CDR1 and CDR2 sequences are SGHRS and YFSETQ. V gave up 7 bases and J gave up 1 base, with 14 bases separating them. The CDR3 covers 14 residues. CDR3 region: CASGRAQGNTEAFF. For the CDR3, the DNA is TGCGCCAGCGGCCGGGCACAGGGGAACACTGAAGCTTTCTTT.

The CDR3, as DNA: TGTGCCAGCAGGCCCGGACAGGGGAAAGAGACCCAGTACTTC. This sequence encodes CASRPGQGKETQYF. The genes are TRBV6-5 and TRBJ2-5; TRBD1 matches at 9 bases. The V and J ends lost 6 bases and 3 bases, in that order; junction bases with no gene match: 5. The germline V gene encodes CDR1 MNHEY and CDR2 SVGAGI. There are 14 residues in the CDR3.

This clone has only one observation. The V call is TRBV30, the J call TRBJ1-2; TRBD1 agrees at 11 bases. V gave up 6 bases and J gave up 6 bases; unmatched junction bases: 3. CDR3 size: 12 residues. Germline lookup yields CDR1 GTSNPN and CDR2 SVGIG (reference sequence). The DNA for the CDR3 is TGTGCCTGCGGACAGGGGGCAGATGGCTACACCTTC. Its translation: CACGQGADGYTF.

The chain uses TRBV7-7 and TRBJ2-2; 9 bases map to TRBD1. CDR1 and CDR2 (germline): SSHAT, FNYEAQ (reference sequence). V was clipped by 1 base and J by 3 bases; unmatched bases: 0. The CDR3 is 15 residues long. CDR3 sequence (DNA): TGTGCCAGCAGCTTAGGACAGGGGGACACCGGGGAGCTGTTTTTT. Translation: CASSLGQGDTGELFF.

The chain uses TRBV7-3 and TRBJ1-6; D gene ambiguous. Trimming left V 2 bases short and J 2 bases short, with 4 bases between. Per the germline V gene, CDR1 is SGHTA and CDR2 is FQGTGA. The CDR3 loop spans 14 amino acids. The CDR3 DNA is TGTGCCAGCAGCTTATACACCTATAATTCACCCCTCCACTTT. It codes for CASSLYTYNSPLHF. Using reference TRBV7-3 and TRBJ1-6 for the parts outside the CDR3, the full variable domain is GAGVSQTPSNKVTEKGKYVELRCDPISGHTALYWYRQSLGQGPEFLIYFQGTGAADDSGLPNDRFFAVRPEGSVSTLKIQRTERGDSAVYLCASSLYTYNSPLHFGNGTRLTVT.

The CDR3 is CASSVAGATNEKLFF. CDR3 sequence (DNA): TGTGCCAGCAGCGTAGCGGGGGCAACTAATGAAAAACTGTTTTTT. J is TRBJ1-4 and V is TRBV9; tentatively, D is TRBD1 (5 bases). The V gene lost 0 bases and the J gene lost 0 bases, with 6 bases spanning the gap. Germline CDR1 and CDR2: SGDLS and YYNGEE. The length of the CDR3 is 15 residues.

The count of this clone is one. The CDR3 DNA reads TGTGCCAGCAGCCCTCCGGGGGACCGCTATAGGAATACGCAGTATTTT. This encodes CASSPPGDRYRNTQYF. The chain couples TRBV9 to TRBJ2-3; D perhaps matches TRBD2 (6 bases). The CDR3 spans 16 residues. Trimming cost V 4 bases and J 7 bases, with 22 bases left between them. Germline V CDR1 and CDR2: SGDLS, YYNGEE.

Points on this clone: One end of the junction is discordant with germline, which a read error may explain. The chain uses TRBV6-5 and TRBJ1-2; 12 bases align to TRBD1. The CDR3 sequence is 12 residues long. Germline CDR1 MNHEY, CDR2 SVGAGI. This chain's CDR3 is CASSPGQGAPRF. The CDR3, as DNA: TGTGCCAGCAGTCCGGGACAGGGGGCGCCCCGGTTC.

In this sample, this clone turned up once. V usage is TRBV3-1 (or the pseudogene TRBV3-2) and J usage is TRBJ1-4, with D possibly matching TRBD1 (6 bases). CDR1 LGHDT and CDR2 YNNKEL come from the germline V gene (reference sequence). The CDR3 runs to 14 residues. Trimming cost V 7 bases and J 7 bases, with 16 bases left between them. Here the CDR3 reads CASTFGTNGEKLFF. CDR3 bases: TGTGCCAGCACGTTTGGGACAAATGGTGAAAAACTGTTTTTT.

The rearrangement links TRBV5-1 to TRBJ2-3; the match to TRBD2 covers 8 bases. The germline gives CDR1 SGHRS, CDR2 YFSETQ. This CDR3 has 15 residues. The J segment lost 3 bases and the V segment lost 4 bases, leaving 7 bases of the junction unmatched. For the CDR3, the DNA is TGCGCCAGCAGCACCGGGAGGGGAGGAACAGATACGCAGTATTTT. Its translation: CASSTGRGGTDTQYF.

The chain combines TRBV19 with TRBJ1-6, with D possibly matching TRBD1 (6 bases). CDR1 and CDR2 from the germline V gene are LNHDA and SQIVND (reference sequence). Trimming left V 4 bases short and J 10 bases short, with 17 bases between. The CDR3 length is 15 residues. In DNA form, the CDR3 reads TGTGCCAGTAGTACCGGAGGGGGGGGCTGGTCACCCCTCCACTTT. Its translation: CASSTGGGGWSPLHF.

The J gene is TRBJ1-4, the V gene TRBV15, with D possibly matching TRBD1 (5 bases). V was cut by 0 bases and J by 11 bases, with 16 bases left in between. The CDR3 sequence is 15 residues long. Germline CDR1 is LNHNV and CDR2 is YYDKDF (reference sequence). The CDR3: CATSRDRQGSSKLFF. In DNA, the CDR3 is TGTGCCACCAGCAGAGATCGGCAGGGCTCGTCTAAACTGTTTTTT. Full variable domain (missing parts from reference TRBV15 and TRBJ1-4): DAMVIQNPRYQVTQFGKPVTLSCSQTLNHNVMYWYQQKSSQAPKLLFHYYDKDFNNEADTPDNFQSRRPNTSFCFLDIRSPGLGDTAMYLCATSRDRQGSSKLFFGSGTQLSVL.

The chain carries TRBV7-9 and TRBJ1-4, with D hard to call. This CDR3 comprises 14 residues. V lost 1 base to trimming and J lost 5 bases, with 8 bases between them. The germline V gene has CDR1 SEHNR and CDR2 FQNEAQ (reference sequence). The CDR3 bases are TGTGCCAGCAGCTTAGGGGGAGTAAATGAAAAACTGTTTTTT. Translating it yields CASSLGGVNEKLFF. Full variable domain (outside the CDR3, taken from reference TRBV7-9 and TRBJ1-4): DTGVSQNPRHKITKRGQNVTFRCDPISEHNRLYWYRQTLGQGPEFLTYFQNEAQLEKSRLLSDRFSAERPKGSFSTLEIQRTEQGDSAMYLCASSLGGVNEKLFFGSGTQLSVL.